Detailed here is one TCR beta chain. Ten or more counts support this clonotype. Its binding antigen is unknown. Within one base of it there is no much larger clone, and no base qualities were kept. This entry comes from a study of neurological immune-mediated disorders (dated by TCRdb to the late 2010s). For the wider study: The study compared peripheral blood TCR-beta repertoires of HTLV-I-associated myelopathy (HAM/TSP) patients, multiple sclerosis patients and healthy controls using UMI-based sequencing. The cohort included 60 to 75 subjects: about 15 with HAM/TSP, around 34 with multiple sclerosis, and approximately 20 healthy controls. Technical triplicate libraries were sequenced to precisely calculate how much the frequency of each individual clone varied. The approximately 98 TCR-beta libraries included longitudinal samples, technical triplicates and paired sorted CD4+ and CD8+ T-cell subsets alongside PBMC samples.

Overall study results and their limits: No identical CDR3 amino acid sequences were shared among expanded clones across subjects, suggesting private TCR-beta repertoires in all groups. TCR clonal expansion was highest in HAM/TSP patients and lowest in MS patients, with MS patients falling below even healthy controls.

Sample time point, as interpreted from the label and publication: technical triplicate 3. TCR libraries for sorted subsets were made from 950,000 to 1,000,000 sorted CD4+ or CD8+ T cells. Peripheral blood underwent Ficoll-Hypaque density gradient centrifugation to isolate PBMCs, which were then cryopreserved in liquid nitrogen. Paired sorted CD4+ and CD8+ subsets came from healthy controls, HAM/TSP patients and MS patients. From cysteine to phenylalanine, the CDR3 is 13 amino acids long. This entry keeps only the CDR3 DNA: 39 bases, framed from base 1. The germline V gene (reference sequence) provides CDR1 SEHNR and CDR2 FQNEAQ. V is pared back by 2 bases and J by 0 bases, with 2 bases lying between the germline termini. cDNA was synthesized by template-switch 5'RACE using a primer carrying a 10-nucleotide random unique molecular identifier by which each TCR transcript was tagged. Over 170 million TCR-beta sequences, covering 15-18 subjects, were produced in each sequencing run. The RNeasy kit was used to extract total RNA. TCR-beta VDJ regions were amplified with primers for the TCR constant region and the 5'RACE anchor, using the KAPA Real-time Library Amplification kit. A first PCR added sample indexes and Illumina adaptors, and a second PCR then raised library yield. The roughly 650 bp TCR product was size-selected on a 2% E-gel SizeSelection system after Ampure bead purification. Library quality was checked on a Bioanalyzer, concentration was measured with Qubit, and libraries were quantified with the Kapa Library Quantification kit before pooling. Libraries were sequenced paired-end 2 x 150 bp on an Illumina HiSeq 2500. To increase sequence diversity, roughly 24-30% phiX was spiked into each library pool. From the authors' description of their analysis: Quality-filtered reads were processed with the UMI-based MiGEC pipeline, which removed over 75% of raw TCR sequences during error correction. IMGT germline references were used for aligning VDJ genes, and each clonotype was defined as a unique CDR3 amino acid sequence together with its V-J genes. Clonal expansion, Shannon diversity, and CDR3 relatedness (CalcPairwiseDistances, ClusterSamples) were evaluated with VDJtools, and phylogenetic trees were built with CLCbio workbench. Using coefficient-of-variation modelling across technical triplicates, the study counted a clone as expanded if it had at least 8 unique UMIs. Using fastp trimming at Q25 and MiXCR clonotype assembly, TCRdb reanalyzed the public sequencing data and kept in-frame beta chains. Each entry merges the rows of one CDR3 protein and shows their most common DNA and genes. The V and J calls, along with clone size, are taken from TCRdb and not from the paper's own processing. Within this sample are tens of thousands of distinct CDR3 sequences, with roughly 16% of them counted one time only. The top ten clonotypes cover 4.9% of the sample.

The V and J genes are TRBV7-9 and TRBJ1-5; the D gene assignment is ambiguous. This receptor was obtained from a female donor with HTLV-1-associated myelopathy (HAM/TSP). Sequenced: CD4+ T cells from blood. The DNA sequence follows: TGTGCCAGCAGCTTATCTAGCAATCAGCCCCAGCATTTT. This encodes CASSLSSNQPQHF.